Here is one TCR beta chain with its context. Its antigen is not known. The source of the sample is a study of blood T cells in healthy people across ages. Whole-study results and caveats: TCR beta diversity, measured per million T cells, fell in a roughly linear way with age.

The CDR3 spans 15 residues. V shed 1 base, J shed 5 bases, and the junction held 8 bases outside the gene matches. In germline, CDR1 is MGHRA, CDR2 YSYEKL. A second PCR of 7 to 11 cycles used a sample-barcoded 5' primer and a J-beta primer mix. Each of the samples gave a minimum of 2.5 million paired-end reads that contained CDR3. TCRdb called the 5' RACE reads again in MiXCR, with one record for every CDR3 protein. The profile covers hundreds of thousands of distinct CDR3 sequences, with under 65% appearing a single time and approximately 37% taken by the ten largest. The sequence was obtained from a man aged 60 to 75 in good health. The rearrangement joins TRBV4-1 to TRBJ2-7; 7 bases are a match to TRBD1. The sequenced sample consisted of blood. The DNA of the CDR3 is TGCGCCAGCAGCCAAGTGGCACAGGGGCACCACGAGCAGTACTTC. Its translation is CASSQVAQGHHEQYF.